This T cell receptor beta chain was captured in a study of regulatory T cells in long-lasting Graves disease. Study results and limitations: Exclusively peripheral blood, rather than thyroid tissue, was studied.

TCR beta libraries were built with iRepertoire HTBI primers and Arm-PCR of CDR3 regions. As originally analysed: Throughout the samples, researchers identified 60 to 70 TRBV and approximately 15 TRBJ segments. TCRdb itself ran the multiplex PCR reads through MiXCR, one entry per CDR3 protein. The V and J calls and clone size come from TCRdb's table, not from the authors' own analysis. The data hold about 460,000 distinct CDR3 sequences, with around 13% observed a single time. The time point: newly diagnosed GD, antithyroid drugs for less than 3 months. Extracted RNA from PBMCs served as the source of the TCR library. The guidelines of the American Thyroid Association were the basis for diagnosing Graves' disease. This clonotype was found many times. No antigen is known for it. These data also featured in a second study, about T cells in Graves' hyperthyroidism and ophthalmopathy.

Sequenced material: peripheral blood mononuclear cells (PBMCs), taken at new diagnosis, from a patient treated with antithyroid drugs. The clonotype originates from a woman aged 45-59 years with Graves disease.

Written as DNA, the CDR3 is TGTGCCAGCACCCCGGGCCCTAACACCGGGGAGCTGTTTTTT. This gives the protein CASTPGPNTGELFF. The V gene is TRBV12-3 or TRBV12-4, the J gene TRBJ2-2; D not certain. Trimming took off 7 bases at V and 2 bases at J, with 11 bases between the two ends. This CDR3 spans 14 amino acids.